This T cell receptor beta chain is from a study of blood T cell repertoires in COVID-19. Study at large: Samples of COVID-19 (acute and convalescent) were obtained from the United States, Italy and Spain. From T cells, B-cell-depleted T cells, or PBMCs came the material, which was cDNA or gDNA.

V lost 1 base to trimming and J lost 4 bases; unmatched junction nucleotides: 8. Germline CDR1 is LNHDA and CDR2 is SQIVND (reference sequence). The CDR3 covers 18 residues. Original methodology: Amplification from reference gene primers served as the basis for estimated nucleated cell counts. Sequencing used immunoSEQ multiplex PCR; TCRdb keeps in-frame clones, though not all of them. V, J and clone size are taken as reported in that table, and D and trimming were inferred from the DNA itself. The table has tens of thousands of clones, 90% to 95% seen once. This chain uses TRBV19 with TRBJ2-6; 9 bases line up with TRBD1. Sequencing was carried out using peripheral blood. The sequence was collected from a woman over 75 with acute or convalescent COVID-19. CDR3 DNA: TGTGCCAGTAGTATAGTCGGGGGACAGGGAGCCGGGGCCAACGTCCTGACTTTC. It is translated as CASSIVGGQGAGANVLTF.